This T cell receptor beta chain was observed in a study of radiation and T cells in renal cell carcinoma. The study's findings and limits: Top tumor clonotypes rose in blood 2 weeks post-radiation, then contracted.

There are 16 residues in the CDR3. J gave up 2 bases and V 2 bases, and 7 bases lay outside the gene matches. In germline, CDR1 is MGHRA, CDR2 YSYEKL. The assay was immunoSEQ multiplex PCR, and TCRdb's table has in-frame clones only and misses some. The sample has under 35,000 clones; over 70% are singletons. Time point: blood 4 weeks post-SBRT, at nephrectomy. Documented treatment: 15 Gy SBRT to primary tumor, nephrectomy 4 weeks later. This clone was seen only a few times. Its antigen remains unidentified. The chain combines TRBV4-1 with TRBJ2-3; 7 bases agree with TRBD1. The TCR sequence derives from a man aged 60 to 69 with renal cell carcinoma. The sample was blood, taken from a patient whose treatment included radiotherapy and nephrectomy. CDR3 sequence reads: CASSQRWTGPTDTQYF. CDR3 DNA sequence: TGCGCCAGCAGCCAAAGGTGGACAGGACCCACAGATACGCAGTATTTT.